This T cell receptor (beta chain) was observed in a study of blood T cell repertoires in COVID-19. Study-level information: PBMCs, B-cell-depleted T cells, or T cells provided the cDNA or gDNA that made up the material.

This clone was counted between two and nine times. In the original analysis: Nucleated cell counts were estimated from reference gene primer amplification. The data were produced by immunoSEQ multiplex PCR, yet TCRdb's version contains in-frame clones alone and is incomplete. V and J calls and clone size are as listed in that table; D and trimming were resolved from the DNA. The table shows 200,000 to 250,000 clones, with 83% occurring only once. V lost 6 bases to trimming and J lost 7 bases; unmatched junction nucleotides: 4. This CDR3 has 14 residues. The germline V gene has CDR1 MNHEY and CDR2 SVGAGI.

Sequenced input: PBMCs or T cells enriched from blood (not recorded which). The V call is TRBV6-5, the J call TRBJ1-6, with 9 positions matching TRBD1. The TCR originated in a middle-aged woman who had been exposed to COVID-19. CDR3: CASSNDRGNSPLHF. The CDR3 DNA reads as TGTGCCAGCAGCAACGACAGGGGGAATTCACCCCTCCACTTT.